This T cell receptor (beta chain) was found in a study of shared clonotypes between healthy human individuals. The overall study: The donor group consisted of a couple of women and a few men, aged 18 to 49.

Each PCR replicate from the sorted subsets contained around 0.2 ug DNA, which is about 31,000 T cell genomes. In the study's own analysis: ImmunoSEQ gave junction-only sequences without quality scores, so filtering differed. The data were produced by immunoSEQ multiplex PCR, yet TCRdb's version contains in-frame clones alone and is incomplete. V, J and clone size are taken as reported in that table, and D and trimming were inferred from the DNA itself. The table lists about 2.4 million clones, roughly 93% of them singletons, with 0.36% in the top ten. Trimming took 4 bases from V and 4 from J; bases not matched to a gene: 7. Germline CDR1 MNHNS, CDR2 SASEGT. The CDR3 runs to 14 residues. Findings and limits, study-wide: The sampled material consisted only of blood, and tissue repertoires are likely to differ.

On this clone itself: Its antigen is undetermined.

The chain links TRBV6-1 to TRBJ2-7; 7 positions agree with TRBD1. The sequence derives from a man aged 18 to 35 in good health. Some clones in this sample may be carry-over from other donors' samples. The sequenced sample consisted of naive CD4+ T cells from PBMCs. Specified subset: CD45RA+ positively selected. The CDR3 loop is CASSASGTVYEQYF. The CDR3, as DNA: TGTGCCAGCAGTGCCTCCGGGACAGTATACGAGCAGTACTTC.